This entry is about one TCR beta chain. Its antigen remains unknown. The study ran its PCR with 60 Vbeta and 13 Jbeta primers. TCRdb's table, derived via immunoSEQ multiplex PCR, lists solely in-frame clones and lacks some. The sample gives about 31,000 clones, 35% to 55% of which show up once; around 2% is in the top ten. The data are from a study of cytomegalovirus exposure and HLA in healthy donors. Study outcomes and limitations: Later analysis demonstrated an association between a missense DCLRE1C variant and TCR beta V- and J-gene trimming. Later analysis showed most CMV-associated TCR beta chains appearing HLA-restricted. Across all donors, roughly uniform sequencing depth was an assumption of the presence/absence analyses. When analyzed later, the rates of TCR association showed variation by HLA locus, with DRB1 the most and HLA-C the fewest.

There are 16 residues in the CDR3. V trimming: 4 bases; J trimming: 0 bases; junction bases outside the gene matches: 6. Germline values: CDR1 SGHRS, CDR2 YFSETQ. The receptor was isolated from a woman aged 45-60 years in good health and CMV-seronegative. The chain combines TRBV5-1 with TRBJ2-2; 7 bases map to TRBD1. The sample was PBMCs. CDR3 DNA sequence: TGCGCCAGCAGCCCCCGGCAGGGGGCGAACACCGGGGAGCTGTTTTTT. Its protein product is CASSPRQGANTGELFF.